What follows is one T cell receptor (beta chain) and its context. Its antigen remains unidentified. Sequencing was performed with immunoSEQ multiplex PCR; in TCRdb, only in-frame clones are kept and a portion is missing. The table shows tens of thousands of clones, with around 88% occurring only once. These data originate in a study of lymphopenia after photon versus proton radiotherapy. Regarding the study as a whole: Authors raise, but do not show, better survival with proton therapy. After lymphocyte nadir, photon-treated repertoires showed oligoclonal expansion, especially CD8+ Temra. Photon-treated patients lost naive T cells and TCR diversity; proton-treated stayed stable.

The length of the CDR3 is 15 residues. V was pared by 0 bases and J by 7 bases, with 19 bases between. Germline V gene lookup returns CDR1 GTSNPN and CDR2 SVGIG (reference sequence). The chain couples TRBV30 to TRBJ2-7; D is perhaps TRBD2 (5 bases). The receptor was derived from a man aged 55-75 years with pancreatic cancer. The source was peripheral blood, collected from a patient treated with proton-based radiotherapy. As DNA, the CDR3 is TGTGCCTGGAGTGTACTGTTCGGGAATCCCCCTGAGCAGTACTTC. It translates to CAWSVLFGNPPEQYF.